The 18 T cell receptor beta chains listed next were all sequenced from one sample in a study of cytomegalovirus exposure and HLA in healthy donors. Both 60 Vbeta primers and 13 Jbeta primers went into the PCR. TCRdb keeps only in-frame clones here, not all; method: immunoSEQ multiplex PCR. Of about 130,000 clones listed, over 60% were seen once; the top ten hold roughly 2%. The sequenced sample consisted of PBMCs. Receptors originate from a man aged 25 to 40 in good health and CMV-seronegative.

The chain carries TRBV5-1 and TRBJ2-3; the match to TRBD2 covers 9 bases. The CDR3 totals 18 residues. Germline CDR1 reads SGHRS; CDR2 reads YFSETQ. V lost 4 bases, J lost 2 bases, and 14 bases stayed unmatched. CDR3 sequence: CASSLGKRGGRATDTQYF. In DNA, the CDR3 is TGCGCCAGCAGCCTTGGGAAGCGAGGCGGGAGGGCCACAGATACGCAGTATTTT.

This chain uses TRBV18 with TRBJ2-5; D ambiguous. Germline V gene data show CDR1 as KGHSH and CDR2 as LQKENI. CDR3 length: 12 residues. Trimming left V 10 bases short and J 3 bases short, with 12 bases between. In DNA form, the CDR3 reads TGTGCCACCCGGGTGCGAGAAGAGACCCAGTACTTC. Translating it yields CATRVREETQYF.

Only one count was recorded for this clone. V usage is TRBV6-5 and J usage is TRBJ2-1; D is perhaps TRBD1 (6 bases). The germline V gene has CDR1 MNHEY and CDR2 SVGAGI. V lost 4 bases to trimming and J lost 4 bases, with 11 bases between them. The CDR3 is 14 residues long. The CDR3 nucleotides are TGTGCCAGCAGTTTACAGGGATCGTACAATGAGCAGTTCTTC. Protein sequence: CASSLQGSYNEQFF.

The J gene is TRBJ2-2, the V gene TRBV6-6; 10 bases map to TRBD2. Germline V gene lookup returns CDR1 MNHNY and CDR2 SVGAGI (reference sequence). J gave up 6 bases and V 2 bases, and 6 bases lay outside the gene matches. The CDR3 has 16 residues. The DNA for the CDR3 is TGTGCCAGCAGTTACCAGGGACTAGCGTCGGCCGGGGAGCTGTTTTTT. It yields the protein CASSYQGLASAGELFF.

The genes are TRBV6-6 and TRBJ1-1, with unresolved D. The V gene lost 7 bases and the J gene lost 5 bases, with 17 bases spanning the gap. This CDR3 comprises 14 residues. Germline-derived CDR1 and CDR2 are MNHNY and SVGAGI (reference sequence). CDR3 region: CASTTRGTGTEAFF. Here the CDR3 DNA reads TGTGCCAGCACCACTCGGGGAACTGGAACTGAAGCTTTCTTT.

This clone occurred a few times. V gene TRBV11-1 combines with J gene TRBJ2-5; D might be TRBD2 (6 bases). The V gene's germline CDR1 is SGHAT and CDR2 FQDESV (reference sequence). CDR3 size: 14 residues. Deletions cut 1 base from V and 5 bases from J, with 11 bases between. The CDR3, as DNA: TGTGCCAGCAGCTTAGGTGGAGGGGTGGAGACCCAGTACTTC. Protein sequence: CASSLGGGVETQYF.

A single count supports this clone. V and J are TRBV4-1 and TRBJ2-1; 7 positions agree with TRBD1. Per germline, CDR1 MGHRA and CDR2 YSYEKL. The trim removed 0 bases at V and 7 bases at J, leaving 6 bases unmatched. There are 15 residues in the CDR3. DNA for the CDR3: TGCGCCAGCAGCCAAGAGTACAGGGGATTGAATGAGCAGTTCTTC. It encodes CASSQEYRGLNEQFF.

The chain couples TRBV27 to TRBJ2-1, with D tentatively TRBD1 (6 bases). V lost 3 bases, J lost 9 bases, and 18 bases lay in between. The germline gives CDR1 MNHEY, CDR2 SMNVEV (reference sequence). The CDR3 has 15 amino acids. This chain's CDR3 is CASSFVTGALGEQFF. CDR3 coding DNA: TGTGCCAGCAGTTTTGTGACAGGAGCCTTAGGTGAGCAGTTCTTC.

The chain carries TRBV5-1 and TRBJ1-2; 8 nucleotides agree with TRBD1. J lost 8 bases, V lost 0 bases, and 6 bases had no gene match. The germline V gene encodes CDR1 SGHRS and CDR2 YFSETQ. The CDR3 covers 14 residues. The CDR3 loop is CASSLEGQALGYTF. CDR3 bases: TGCGCCAGCAGCTTGGAGGGACAGGCTTTGGGCTACACCTTC. Variable domain in full (rest from reference TRBV5-1 and TRBJ1-2): KAGVTQTPRYLIKTRGQQVTLSCSPISGHRSVSWYQQTPGQGLQFLFEYFSETQRNKGNFPGRFSGRQFSNSRSEMNVSTLELGDSALYLCASSLEGQALGYTFGSGTRLTVV.

The chain employs TRBV5-5 and TRBJ1-2; D possibly corresponds to TRBD1 (5 bases). V lost 0 bases, J lost 4 bases, and 7 bases lay in between. The CDR3 has 13 residues. Germline values: CDR1 SGHKS, CDR2 YYEKEE (reference sequence). The CDR3 spells CASSLAQGYGYTF. The CDR3 DNA reads TGTGCCAGCAGCTTGGCGCAGGGCTATGGCTACACCTTC.

Comment on this clone: One end of the junction does not line up with germline, which may come from a read error. The CDR3 protein is CASRYSTSGSSYEQYF. DNA for the CDR3: TGTGCCAGCAGATACTCCACTAGCGGGAGCTCCTACGAGCAGTACTTC. This chain connects TRBV6-5 to TRBJ2-7, with 11 bases identical to TRBD2. Germline CDR1 is MNHEY and CDR2 is SVGAGI. The CDR3 runs 16 residues.

This chain links TRBV4-2 with TRBJ2-1, with TRBD2 matching over 8 bases. The CDR3 is 16 amino acids. Germline V gene lookup returns CDR1 LGHNA and CDR2 YNFKEQ. Trimming at V came to 4 bases and at J to 4 bases, leaving 9 bases not matched to a gene. DNA for the CDR3: TGTGCCAGCAGCCTTGGTCTAGCGGGTGATTACAATGAGCAGTTCTTC. Translated: CASSLGLAGDYNEQFF.

The chain combines TRBV2 with TRBJ1-5, with D perhaps TRBD1 (5 bases). This CDR3 comprises 16 residues. CDR1 and CDR2 from the germline V gene are SNHLY and FYNNEI. With 0 bases removed from V and 5 bases from J, the gap between germline ends came to 14 bases. For the CDR3, the DNA is TGTGCCAGCAGTGAAGCGTGGCCAGGGTCGGATCAGCCCCAGCATTTT. Encoded protein: CASSEAWPGSDQPQHF.

This CDR3 is CATSRAGQGPYEQYF. DNA for the CDR3: TGTGCCACCAGCAGAGCCGGACAGGGGCCCTACGAGCAGTACTTC. This chain links TRBV15 with TRBJ2-7; 9 bases are a match to TRBD1. The length of the CDR3 is 15 residues. Germline-derived CDR1 and CDR2 are LNHNV and YYDKDF (reference sequence). V lost 1 base to trimming and J lost 2 bases; unmatched junction nucleotides: 3.

V and J are TRBV30 and TRBJ2-7; D is unresolved. Germline V CDR1 and CDR2: GTSNPN, SVGIG (reference sequence). This CDR3 is built from 14 residues. The V end lost 0 bases, the J end lost 2 bases, and 11 bases lay between the germline ends. The CDR3 DNA reads as TGTGCCTGGAGTGTAGTGGGCTCACCCTACGAGCAGTACTTC. This gives the protein CAWSVVGSPYEQYF.

The CDR3 DNA follows: TGTGCCAGCAGTTTGGGACAGAAGAACACTGAAGCTTTCTTT. Translated: CASSLGQKNTEAFF. This rearrangement joins TRBV28 to TRBJ1-1, with 7 bases matching TRBD1. V lost 3 bases and J lost 1; bases outside the gene matches: 2. The CDR3 is made up of 14 amino acids. Germline CDR1 reads MDHEN; CDR2 reads SYDVKM.

The genes are TRBV28 and TRBJ1-1; no clear D gene. Trimming stripped 5 bases from V and 0 bases from J, with 10 bases between. This CDR3 is built from 14 residues. Germline V gene data show CDR1 as MDHEN and CDR2 as SYDVKM. The CDR3 loop is CASSIILMNTEAFF. CDR3 nucleotides: TGTGCCAGCAGTATAATCCTTATGAACACTGAAGCTTTCTTT. The variable domain in full, with the rest retrieved from reference TRBV28 and TRBJ1-1, is DVKVTQSSRYLVKRTGEKVFLECVQDMDHENMFWYRQDPGLGLRLIYFSYDVKMKEKGDIPEGYSVSREKKERFSLILESASTNQTSMYLCASSIILMNTEAFFGQGTRLTVV.

This chain joins TRBV10-3 and TRBJ2-7; TRBD2 matches at 12 bases. This CDR3 is built from 16 residues. Per germline, CDR1 ENHRY and CDR2 SYGVKD. V gave up 0 bases and J gave up 2 bases; unmatched junction bases: 2. This chain's CDR3 is CAISESRLAGAYEQYF. For the CDR3, the DNA is TGTGCCATCAGTGAGTCGAGACTAGCGGGGGCCTACGAGCAGTACTTC.